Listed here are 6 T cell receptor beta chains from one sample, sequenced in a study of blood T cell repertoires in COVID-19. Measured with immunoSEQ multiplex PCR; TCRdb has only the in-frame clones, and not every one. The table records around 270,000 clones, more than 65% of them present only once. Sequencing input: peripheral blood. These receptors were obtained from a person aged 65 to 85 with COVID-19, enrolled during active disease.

The CDR3 DNA follows: TGCGCCAGCAGCCAAGAACTTCGGCGGCAGAACACTGAAGCTTTCTTT. It yields the protein CASSQELRRQNTEAFF. The gene calls are TRBV4-1 and TRBJ1-1; D remains ambiguous. The CDR3 covers 16 residues. Germline values: CDR1 MGHRA, CDR2 YSYEKL. Trimming removed 0 bases from V and 1 base from J, with 12 bases in between.

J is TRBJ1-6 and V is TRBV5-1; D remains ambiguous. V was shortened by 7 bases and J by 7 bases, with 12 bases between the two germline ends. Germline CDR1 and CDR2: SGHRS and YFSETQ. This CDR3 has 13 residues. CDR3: CASSSGENSPLHF. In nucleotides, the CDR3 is TGCGCCAGCTCATCCGGGGAGAATTCACCCCTCCACTTT.

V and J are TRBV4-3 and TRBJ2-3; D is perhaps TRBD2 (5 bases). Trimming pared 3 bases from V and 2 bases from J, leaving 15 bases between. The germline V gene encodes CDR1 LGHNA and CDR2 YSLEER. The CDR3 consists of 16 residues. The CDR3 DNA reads TGCGCCAGCAGCCAGGGTGTCGGGATATTCACAGATACGCAGTATTTT. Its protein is CASSQGVGIFTDTQYF.

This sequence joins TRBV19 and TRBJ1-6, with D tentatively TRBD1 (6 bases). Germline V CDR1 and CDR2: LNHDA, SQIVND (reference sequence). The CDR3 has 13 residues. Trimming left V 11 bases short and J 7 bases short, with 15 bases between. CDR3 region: CAVRTAPNSPLHF. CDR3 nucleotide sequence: TGTGCCGTAAGGACAGCCCCGAATTCACCCCTCCACTTT.

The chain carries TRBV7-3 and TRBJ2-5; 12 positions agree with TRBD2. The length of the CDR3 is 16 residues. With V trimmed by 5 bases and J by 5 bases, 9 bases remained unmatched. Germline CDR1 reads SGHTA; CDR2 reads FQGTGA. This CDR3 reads CASSQGLAGGSETQYF. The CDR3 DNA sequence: TGTGCCAGCAGCCAAGGGCTAGCGGGAGGGTCGGAGACCCAGTACTTC.

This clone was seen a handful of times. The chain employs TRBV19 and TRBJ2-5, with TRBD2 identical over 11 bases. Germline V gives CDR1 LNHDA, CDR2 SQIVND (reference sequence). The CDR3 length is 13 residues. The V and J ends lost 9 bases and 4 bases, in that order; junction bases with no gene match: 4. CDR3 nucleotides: TGTGCCAGCGGACTAGCGGGTGTAGAGACCCAGTACTTC. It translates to CASGLAGVETQYF.